The 17 T cell receptor beta chains given below trace back to one sample, sequenced in a study of T cells in Graves' hyperthyroidism and ophthalmopathy (dated by TCRdb to about 2019). The library was obtained by multiplex PCR. Sequencing instrument: Illumina HiSeq 2000. Amplification of TCR beta CDR3 regions was carried out from RNA transcripts. The first round of RT-PCR for the TCR CDR3 was performed with the HTBI primer set and the Qiagen OneStep RT-PCR kit. Using fastp at Q25 and MiXCR, TCRdb reprocessed the public reads and kept productive beta chains. Duplicate CDR3 protein sequences are folded into a single record with the most common DNA and genes. This sample lists over 450,000 distinct CDR3 sequences; approximately 15% were detected once. The top ten hold about 17% of the sample. Sequenced sample: blood. Every receptor here comes from a young woman with Graves' hyperthyroidism.

V usage is TRBV7-2 and J usage is TRBJ2-3; TRBD1 or TRBD2 may be the D gene (6 bases each). The CDR3 covers 17 residues. The V gene lost 1 base and the J gene lost 2 bases, with 16 bases spanning the gap. The germline CDR1 and CDR2 sequences are SGHTA and FQGNSA. CDR3 DNA sequence: TGTGCCAGCAGCTTAGTTTTTAGGGGGAGGAACACAGATACGCAGTATTTT. Translated: CASSLVFRGRNTDTQYF.

This clonotype was seen repeatedly, ten times or more. This chain joins TRBV30 and TRBJ2-7, with D perhaps assigned TRBD1 or TRBD2 (5 bases each). The germline V gene encodes CDR1 GTSNPN and CDR2 SVGIG (reference sequence). Between the trimmed V and J ends, which lost 3 bases and 2 bases, there was a span of 11 bases. CDR3 length: 13 residues. The DNA for the CDR3 is TGTGCCTGGAGGATGGGGGTCGCCTACGAGCAGTACTTC. Protein: CAWRMGVAYEQYF.

This clonotype was detected ten times or more. This chain uses TRBV12-3 or TRBV12-4 with TRBJ2-3; D is unresolved. This CDR3 spans 15 amino acids. Trimming cost V 5 bases and J 4 bases, with 16 bases left between them. CDR3 sequence (DNA): TGTGCCAGCAGTGACCTCCGGCCGCAGTCAGATACGCAGTATTTT. As protein: CASSDLRPQSDTQYF.

The table lists this clonotype with a few counts. This may stem from a read error, because a much larger clone lies one nucleotide away. This chain links TRBV27 with TRBJ2-1; 7 bases are a match to TRBD2. Germline V gives CDR1 MNHEY, CDR2 SMNVEV (reference sequence). The CDR3 is 15 amino acids. The CDR3 sequence: CAGSRTGRRYNEQFF. The DNA of the CDR3 is TGTGCCGGCAGTCGTACCGGGAGGAGGTACAATGAGCAGTTCTTC.

This clonotype was seen repeatedly, ten times or more. V is TRBV2 and J is TRBJ2-5; TRBD1 agrees at 10 bases. Germline CDR1 is SNHLY and CDR2 is FYNNEI. Losses at the gene ends were 6 bases for V and 10 bases for J; bases not matched to a gene: 5. CDR3 length equals 12 residues. The CDR3 protein is CASRGDRGHQYF. In DNA form, the CDR3 reads TGTGCCAGCAGAGGGGACAGGGGACACCAGTACTTC.

This clonotype showed up many times. This chain joins TRBV2 and TRBJ1-1; D is uncertain. Trimming removed 4 bases at V and 2 bases at J, with 5 bases between. Germline V gene lookup returns CDR1 SNHLY and CDR2 FYNNEI. This CDR3 comprises 12 residues. This CDR3 is CASSVYNTEAFF. As DNA, the CDR3 is TGTGCCAGCAGTGTTTACAACACTGAAGCTTTCTTT.

This rearrangement joins TRBV12-3 or TRBV12-4 to TRBJ2-3; TRBD2 is a possible D gene (6 bases). There are 15 residues in the CDR3. Trimming pared 4 bases from V and 7 bases from J, leaving 18 bases between. The CDR3 coding sequence is TGTGCCAGCAGTTCGGGGCGGGATAGGGCGAATACGCAGTATTTT. Protein: CASSSGRDRANTQYF.

The V call is TRBV27, the J call TRBJ2-1, with 8 bases that match TRBD2. Germline CDR1 MNHEY, CDR2 SMNVEV (reference sequence). CDR3 length: 16 amino acids. With 6 bases clipped from V and 0 bases from J, the junction kept 7 bases outside the gene matches. In nucleotides, the CDR3 is TGTGCCAGCAGGATAACTAGCGGAAGCTCCTACAATGAGCAGTTCTTC. Its translation is CASRITSGSSYNEQFF.

This clonotype has ten or more counts. The J gene is TRBJ1-4, the V gene TRBV5-1; D gene uncertain. The length of the CDR3 is 14 residues. Germline V lookup: CDR1 SGHRS, CDR2 YFSETQ. Deletions cut 0 bases from V and 0 bases from J, with 3 bases between. CDR3 sequence (DNA): TGCGCCAGCAGCTTGGCGGCAACTAATGAAAAACTGTTTTTT. This sequence encodes CASSLAATNEKLFF.

Many counts were recorded for this clonotype. The J gene is TRBJ2-1, the V gene TRBV27; no clear D gene. Germline loops: CDR1 MNHEY, CDR2 SMNVEV (reference sequence). Deletions cut 2 bases from V and 5 bases from J, with 13 bases between. The CDR3 totals 15 residues. The CDR3 spells CASSLGLVTNNEQFF. DNA for the CDR3: TGTGCCAGCAGTTTAGGGTTAGTCACCAACAATGAGCAGTTCTTC.

This clonotype showed up many times. This chain connects TRBV30 to TRBJ2-2, with 8 bases lining up with TRBD1. V shed 1 base, J shed 7 bases, and the junction held 2 bases outside the gene matches. CDR1 and CDR2 (germline): GTSNPN, SVGIG (reference sequence). This CDR3 comprises 13 residues. Written as DNA, the CDR3 is TGTGCCTGGAGTGCCACAGGGGGCGGGGAGCTGTTTTTT. Translation: CAWSATGGGELFF.

The rearrangement joins TRBV15 to TRBJ2-1; no firm D call. The germline V gene has CDR1 LNHNV and CDR2 YYDKDF (reference sequence). This CDR3 has 17 residues. Trimming took off 4 bases at V and 10 bases at J, with 26 bases between the two ends. Written as DNA, the CDR3 is TGTGCCACCAGCAATAACAGAGACCCAACGGCAGGCTACGAGCAGTTCTTC. Its translation is CATSNNRDPTAGYEQFF.

At least ten counts were recorded for this clonotype. The rearrangement links TRBV14 to TRBJ1-1; D unclear. V shed 2 bases and J shed 1 base, with 5 bases lying between them. Germline lookup yields CDR1 SGHDN and CDR2 FVKESK. This CDR3 contains 13 residues. CDR3 amino acids: CASSQSRNTEAFF. Written as DNA, the CDR3 is TGTGCCAGCAGCCAAAGTCGGAACACTGAAGCTTTCTTT.

This clonotype was found a few times. The chain combines TRBV6-1 with TRBJ1-6; D gene ambiguous. Trimming took off 6 bases at V and 7 bases at J, with 13 bases between the two ends. From germline, CDR1 is MNHNS and CDR2 SASEGT. CDR3 length: 14 amino acids. This CDR3 is CASRFVRENSPLHF. CDR3 in DNA: TGTGCCAGCAGGTTCGTCCGAGAGAATTCACCCCTCCACTTT.

This clonotype was detected many times. The chain uses TRBV30 and TRBJ2-2; no reliable D call. The CDR3 length is 12 residues. CDR1 is GTSNPN and CDR2 is SVGIG in the germline V gene (reference sequence). The V end was cut by 3 bases, the J end by 8 bases, with 10 bases between. CDR3 amino acids: CAWSSGRGELFF. CDR3 nucleotide sequence: TGTGCCTGGAGCTCCGGGCGAGGGGAGCTGTTTTTT.

The chain has TRBV5-1 and TRBJ1-3; the D is unclear. This CDR3 is built from 17 residues. CDR1 is SGHRS, CDR2 YFSETQ, per germline. The V end lost 0 bases, the J end lost 0 bases, and 13 bases lay between the germline ends. The chain's CDR3 is CASSLGAVTTSGNTIYF. CDR3 DNA: TGCGCCAGCAGCTTGGGGGCGGTCACCACCTCTGGAAACACCATATATTTT.

The V gene is TRBV12-5, the J gene TRBJ2-3; maybe TRBD2 (5 bases). The CDR3 runs to 15 residues. Germline V gives CDR1 LGHNT, CDR2 FRNRAP. V dropped 1 base and J dropped 3 bases, with 11 bases sitting between them. Here the CDR3 DNA reads TGTGCTAGTGGTTTGGAAACTAGTGGGACAGATACGCAGTATTTT. It yields the protein CASGLETSGTDTQYF.